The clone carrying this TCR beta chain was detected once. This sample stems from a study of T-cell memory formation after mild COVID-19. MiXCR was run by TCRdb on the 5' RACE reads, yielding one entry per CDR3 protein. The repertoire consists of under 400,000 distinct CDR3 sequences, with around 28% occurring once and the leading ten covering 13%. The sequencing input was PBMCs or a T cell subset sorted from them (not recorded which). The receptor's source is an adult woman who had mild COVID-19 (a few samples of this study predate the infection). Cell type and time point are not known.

Here the CDR3 reads CASSPPRRAYEQYF. In nucleotides, the CDR3 is TGTGCCAGCAGCCCCCCCCGGCGTGCCTACGAGCAGTACTTC. The chain has TRBV11-2 and TRBJ2-7; no clear D. The length of the CDR3 is 14 residues. Germline lookup yields CDR1 SGHAT and CDR2 FQNNGV. V gave up 5 bases and J gave up 2 bases, with 13 bases separating them.